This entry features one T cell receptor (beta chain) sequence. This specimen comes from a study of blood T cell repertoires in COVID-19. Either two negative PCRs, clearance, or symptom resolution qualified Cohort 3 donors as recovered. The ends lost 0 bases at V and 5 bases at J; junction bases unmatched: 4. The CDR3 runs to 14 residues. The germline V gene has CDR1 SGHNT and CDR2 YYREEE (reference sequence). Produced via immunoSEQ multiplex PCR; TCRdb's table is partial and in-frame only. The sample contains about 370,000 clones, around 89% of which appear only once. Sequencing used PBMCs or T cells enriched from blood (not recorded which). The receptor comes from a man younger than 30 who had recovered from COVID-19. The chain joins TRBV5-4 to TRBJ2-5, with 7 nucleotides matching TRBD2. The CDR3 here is CASSLGGGGETQYF. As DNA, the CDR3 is TGTGCCAGCAGCTTGGGCGGGGGAGGTGAGACCCAGTACTTC.